A selection of T cell receptor beta chains follows, all from one sample in a study of OX40 agonist ivuxolimab in advanced cancers. Method: immunoSEQ multiplex PCR; TCRdb's copy keeps in-frame clones and lacks some. The table has 50,000 to 75,000 clones, approximately 90% seen once. Sequencing used CD4+ or CD8+ T cells sorted from blood, obtained in a trial of the OX40 agonist ivuxolimab. The receptors shown here come from an adult with an advanced solid tumor such as melanoma, head and neck, liver or kidney cancer. The conserved cysteine and the conserved F or W are not part of the CDR3 here.

V gene | CDR3 protein
TRBV2 | ASSTAGTAPQY
TRBV5-6 | ASSQSWGELF
TRBV18 | ASSGLAGSYEQY
TRBV5-4 | ASSFGGQGETDTQY
TRBV19 | ASSMEGASQPQH
TRBV21-1 | ASSKYRGRSGNEQF
TRBV7-2 | ASSLPPGQQTYEQY
TRBV27 | ASSSPRQADTQY
TRBV10-2 | ASSVVLAGLRGAQETQY
TRBV5-4 | ASSLSGRPYEQY
TRBV18 | ASSPATVAASDTEAF